The source of this TCR beta chain is a study of T cells after yellow fever vaccination. Overall study results and limits: Bulk-population clonotypes that are abundant could appear as contaminants in FACS-sorted repertoires. It was a small share of clonotypes that appeared in both CD4 and CD8 compartments. Most clones from primary vaccination resurfaced after the booster (around 97% CD4, around 90% CD8).

A remark on this clonotype: Antigen: not known.

5'RACE template switching added a universal primer site and UMIs to TCR cDNA. MiXCR, run by TCRdb on the 5' RACE reads, gives a single entry per CDR3 protein. There are roughly 240,000 distinct CDR3 sequences in the sample; 6.7% occur only once, and roughly 1% lies in the top ten. Germline V gene lookup returns CDR1 SGHRS and CDR2 YFSETQ. The CDR3 covers 16 residues. V was trimmed by 6 bases and J by 7 bases, leaving 23 bases between them. Sequencing used CD4+ T cells sorted from PBMCs, obtained on the day of the yellow fever booster vaccination. The receptor was derived from a man under 40 who received the YFV17D yellow fever vaccine. J is TRBJ2-1 and V is TRBV5-1; possibly TRBD2 for D (5 bases). CDR3 bases: TGCGCCAGCACCCTATGGCTAGCAGGATTAAGGAATGAGCAGTTCTTC. It encodes CASTLWLAGLRNEQFF.